This T cell receptor (beta chain) appears in the sequencing data of a study of blood T cells in healthy people across ages. The germline V and J ends were trimmed by 11 bases and 0 bases, with 19 bases remaining between them. Germline V gives CDR1 MDHEN, CDR2 SYDVKM. This CDR3 contains 16 residues. Researchers report isolating at least 6.5 million PBMCs per sample. A J-beta primer mix and a sample-barcoded 5' primer were used in a second PCR of about 7 to 12 cycles. In TCRdb, the 5' RACE reads were re-called with MiXCR into one record per CDR3 protein. The profile covers over 950,000 distinct CDR3 sequences, with roughly 51% appearing a single time and 20% to 25% taken by the ten largest.

This chain uses TRBV28 with TRBJ2-2; tentative D call: TRBD1 (5 bases). The source material was blood. The origin of this receptor is a woman aged 55-69 years in good health. The CDR3 DNA is TGTGCCTTATCCCGGGCAGGGATGACGAACACCGGGGAGCTGTTTTTT. Encoded protein: CALSRAGMTNTGELFF.